The next 22 T cell receptor beta chains were all read from a single sample in a study of Graves' ophthalmopathy and Graves' hyperthyroidism. Using RNA transcripts, the TCR beta CDR3 regions were amplified. First-round RT-PCR relied on HTBI primers, and a second-round multiplex PCR came next. TCRdb reprocessed the multiplex PCR reads via MiXCR and lists one record per CDR3 protein. The sample holds 300,000 to 400,000 distinct CDR3 sequences, 15% to 20% seen once. Input material: peripheral blood. Source of these receptors: an adult man with Graves' ophthalmopathy.

This clonotype was observed at least ten times. V usage is TRBV10-3 and J usage is TRBJ2-7; 7 positions match TRBD1. Trimming removed 6 bases from V and 2 bases from J; junction bases left unmatched: 4. The CDR3 contains 13 residues. CDR1 is ENHRY, CDR2 SYGVKD, per germline. CDR3 region: CAISDRVAYEQYF. The CDR3, as DNA: TGTGCCATCAGCGACAGGGTCGCCTACGAGCAGTACTTC.

This clonotype was detected many times. The chain carries TRBV7-9 and TRBJ2-5; D remains unclear. This CDR3 is built from 14 residues. Trimming left V 2 bases short and J 5 bases short, with 12 bases between. Germline-derived CDR1 and CDR2 are SEHNR and FQNEAQ (reference sequence). Here the CDR3 reads CASSLSRLIETQYF. Here the CDR3 DNA reads TGTGCCAGCAGCTTATCTCGACTCATCGAGACCCAGTACTTC.

Many counts were recorded for this clonotype. The CDR3 loop is CATSRDRGGEAFF. The CDR3, as DNA: TGTGCCACCAGCAGAGATCGAGGAGGGGAAGCTTTCTTT. This chain links TRBV15 with TRBJ1-1; the D is unclear. The CDR3 has 13 residues. The germline CDR1 and CDR2 sequences are LNHNV and YYDKDF (reference sequence). V shed 0 bases and J shed 8 bases, with 10 bases lying between them.

This clonotype showed up many times. V gene TRBV7-9 combines with J gene TRBJ1-6; D call uncertain. V lost 6 bases, J lost 6 bases, and 9 bases lay in between. There are 13 residues in the CDR3. From germline, CDR1 is SEHNR and CDR2 FQNEAQ (reference sequence). Here the CDR3 DNA reads TGTGCCAGCAGTCCCAAGGGTAATTCACCCCTCCACTTT. This encodes CASSPKGNSPLHF.

This clonotype was counted at least ten times. The chain links TRBV20-1 to TRBJ2-5, with 10 bases that match TRBD2. Germline V lookup: CDR1 DFQATT, CDR2 SNEGSKA (reference sequence). The CDR3 extends over 14 amino acids. Germline trimming cut 5 bases from V and 5 bases from J; bases unmatched to any gene: 8. CDR3: CSAGISGGMETQYF. The CDR3 DNA is TGCAGTGCTGGGATTAGCGGGGGGATGGAGACCCAGTACTTC.

V is TRBV28 and J is TRBJ2-7, with a tentative D call TRBD1 (6 bases). The CDR3 covers 14 residues. Deletions cut 7 bases from V and 2 bases from J, with 15 bases between. The germline gives CDR1 MDHEN, CDR2 SYDVKM. Here the CDR3 reads CASKSIGGTYEQYF. The CDR3 DNA reads as TGTGCCAGCAAATCCATAGGGGGAACCTACGAGCAGTACTTC.

This clonotype has at least ten counts. V usage is TRBV11-2 and J usage is TRBJ1-1; 10 positions match TRBD1. Germline V CDR1 and CDR2: SGHAT, FQNNGV. The CDR3 runs to 18 residues. V shed 5 bases, J shed 3 bases, and the junction held 15 bases outside the gene matches. The CDR3: CASSPTIEDRGLDTEAFF. CDR3 coding DNA: TGTGCCAGCAGCCCCACGATCGAAGACAGGGGGCTGGACACTGAAGCTTTCTTT. Using reference TRBV11-2 and TRBJ1-1 for the parts outside the CDR3, the full variable domain is EAGVAQSPRYKIIEKRQSVAFWCNPISGHATLYWYQQILGQGPKLLIQFQNNGVVDDSQLPKDRFSAERLKGVDSTLKIQPAKLEDSAVYLCASSPTIEDRGLDTEAFFGQGTRLTVV.

In this sample, this clonotype turned up many times. The rearrangement links TRBV6-5 to TRBJ2-1; tentative D call: TRBD1 (5 bases). The ends were cut back, 3 bases at V and 4 bases at J, with 10 bases in the middle. This CDR3 spans 14 amino acids. Germline CDR1 is MNHEY and CDR2 is SVGAGI. CDR3: CASSYRTRYNEQFF. The CDR3 DNA reads TGTGCCAGCAGTTATCGGACAAGGTACAATGAGCAGTTCTTC.

This clonotype was seen repeatedly, ten times or more. The chain is built from TRBV9 and TRBJ1-1; tentatively, D is TRBD1 (6 bases). V gave up 0 bases and J gave up 8 bases, with 17 bases separating them. The CDR3 is 15 amino acids. CDR1 is SGDLS, CDR2 YYNGEE, per germline. The CDR3 loop is CASSVEGEGGDEAFF. In nucleotides, the CDR3 is TGTGCCAGCAGCGTAGAGGGCGAGGGGGGGGACGAAGCTTTCTTT.

This clonotype was found many times. J is TRBJ1-1 and V is TRBV30; a weak D match, TRBD1 (5 bases). CDR1 is GTSNPN, CDR2 SVGIG, per germline (reference sequence). The CDR3 length is 14 residues. V lost 1 base to trimming and J lost 1 base, with 10 bases between them. The CDR3 coding sequence is TGTGCCTGGAGTGCATATACAGGGAACACTGAAGCTTTCTTT. Protein sequence: CAWSAYTGNTEAFF.

This clonotype was observed at least ten times. This chain links TRBV30 with TRBJ1-2, with D possibly TRBD1 on 6 matching bases. The CDR3 consists of 12 residues. V was cut by 3 bases and J by 8 bases, with 13 bases left in between. The germline V gene encodes CDR1 GTSNPN and CDR2 SVGIG (reference sequence). This CDR3 reads CAWSRGHGGYTF. Here the CDR3 DNA reads TGTGCCTGGAGCAGGGGACACGGGGGCTACACCTTC.

The chain combines TRBV6-2 or TRBV6-3 with TRBJ1-2; a possible D gene is TRBD1 (5 bases). Germline CDR1 reads MNHEY; CDR2 reads SVGEGT. CDR3 length: 16 residues. Trimming removed 8 bases at V and 4 bases at J, with 23 bases between. The CDR3 bases are TGTGCCAGCTCCTCCATCCGCCAGGGCTTCTTCTATGGCTACACCTTC. Its protein is CASSSIRQGFFYGYTF.

This clonotype appeared many times. The V gene is TRBV6-5, the J gene TRBJ2-7; TRBD2 agrees at 12 bases. With 7 bases clipped from V and 0 bases from J, the junction kept 13 bases outside the gene matches. CDR1 is MNHEY, CDR2 SVGAGI, per germline. The CDR3 is 18 residues long. For the CDR3, the DNA is TGTGCCAGCAAAGGACTAGCGGGACACATAAAAAACTCCTACGAGCAGTACTTC. This gives the protein CASKGLAGHIKNSYEQYF.

This clonotype was found many times. The chain combines TRBV29-1 with TRBJ2-7, with D possibly matching TRBD2 (6 bases). The CDR3 is made up of 12 amino acids. Germline CDR1 and CDR2: SQVTM and ANQGSEA. The ends were cut back, 6 bases at V and 3 bases at J, with 12 bases in the middle. CDR3 in amino acids: CSVAGLNYEQYF. CDR3 nucleotides: TGCAGCGTCGCGGGACTCAACTACGAGCAGTACTTC.

At least ten counts were recorded for this clonotype. The chain is built from TRBV5-1 and TRBJ1-3; 8 bases align to TRBD1. In germline, CDR1 is SGHRS, CDR2 YFSETQ. This CDR3 is built from 12 residues. V dropped 9 bases and J dropped 8; count of bases not matched to a gene: 7. This CDR3 reads CAKRDRKYTIYF. DNA for the CDR3: TGCGCCAAAAGGGACAGGAAATACACCATATATTTT.

This clonotype has a count of ten or more. The J gene is TRBJ1-5, the V gene TRBV5-1; D is unclear. From germline, CDR1 is SGHRS and CDR2 YFSETQ. This CDR3 is built from 13 residues. V shed 0 bases and J shed 6 bases, with 7 bases lying between them. CDR3 sequence: CASSLDWAQPQHF. CDR3 sequence (DNA): TGCGCCAGCAGCTTGGATTGGGCTCAGCCCCAGCATTTT.

This clonotype was seen at least ten times. The chain is built from TRBV12-3 or TRBV12-4 and TRBJ1-6; perhaps TRBD1 as D (5 bases). The ends were cut back, 3 bases at V and 6 bases at J, with 9 bases in the middle. The length of the CDR3 is 14 residues. CDR3 region: CASSFGDGNSPLHF. The CDR3 DNA reads TGTGCCAGCAGTTTTGGGGACGGTAATTCACCCCTCCACTTT.

The table lists this clonotype with many counts. The genes are TRBV6-1 and TRBJ1-1; D gene ambiguous. The CDR3 contains 13 residues. V was pared by 0 bases and J by 0 bases, with 2 bases between. CDR1 is MNHNS and CDR2 is SASEGT in the germline V gene. CDR3 nucleotide sequence: TGTGCCAGCAGTGAAGCGGTGAACACTGAAGCTTTCTTT. Translation gives CASSEAVNTEAFF.

This clonotype has ten or more counts. V usage is TRBV11-2 and J usage is TRBJ1-1, with a weak D call TRBD1 (5 bases). This CDR3 is built from 21 residues. The germline CDR1 and CDR2 sequences are SGHAT and FQNNGV. The V end lost 0 bases, the J end lost 0 bases, and 26 bases lay between the germline ends. The DNA for the CDR3 is TGTGCCAGCAGCTTAGAGGAGTGGCGGGGCAGAAGGAGGGGAATGAACACTGAAGCTTTCTTT. As protein: CASSLEEWRGRRRGMNTEAFF.

This clonotype appeared a few times. The chain has TRBV29-1 and TRBJ1-2, with 9 bases lining up with TRBD1. In germline, CDR1 is SQVTM, CDR2 ANQGSEA. The CDR3 sequence is 15 residues long. J gave up 6 bases and V 0 bases, and 8 bases lay outside the gene matches. In nucleotides, the CDR3 is TGCAGCGTTGAAGATCTAGACAGGGGGTTTGATGGCTACACCTTC. Its translation is CSVEDLDRGFDGYTF.

The chain uses TRBV6-2 or TRBV6-3 and TRBJ2-5, with 9 bases that match TRBD2. CDR1 and CDR2 from the germline V gene are MNHEY and SVGEGT. Trimming removed 4 bases from V and 2 bases from J; junction bases left unmatched: 5. The CDR3 has 15 amino acids. As DNA, the CDR3 is TGTGCCAGCAGTTCGACTAGCGGAAGACAAGAGACCCAGTACTTC. Translation: CASSSTSGRQETQYF.

This clonotype was found many times. The V gene is TRBV29-1, the J gene TRBJ1-3; 7 positions match TRBD1. Trimming cost V 6 bases and J 3 bases; bases outside gene matches: 5. The germline V gene encodes CDR1 SQVTM and CDR2 ANQGSEA. The CDR3 loop spans 13 amino acids. The CDR3 region is CSVRQGGGNTIYF. CDR3 nucleotides: TGCAGCGTCCGACAGGGTGGTGGAAACACCATATATTTT.